This entry is about one TCR beta chain. Its specificity is not known. MiXCR, applied by TCRdb to the reads, yields one record per CDR3 protein. The sample contains 700,000 to 850,000 distinct CDR3 sequences, approximately 30% of which appear only once. This sample was included in a study of T cell repertoires in cytomegalovirus infection. At the level of the study: Recently identified HLA-C-restricted and well-studied HLA-B-restricted CMV epitopes were used.

CDR1 SGHRS and CDR2 YFSETQ come from the germline V gene. Trimming stripped 6 bases from V and 3 bases from J, with 13 bases between. The CDR3 spans 14 residues. Sequencing was performed on cultured CD8+ T cells from PBMCs, taken from culture after CMV antigen stimulation. J is TRBJ2-1 and V is TRBV5-1; D tentatively fits TRBD1 or TRBD2 (5 bases each). This clonotype was obtained from a human donor in good health (CMV status not recorded). Some clones in this sample may be carry-over from other donors' samples. DNA for the CDR3: TGCGCCAGCATGGGACGAGGATTCTACAATGAGCAGTTCTTC. As protein: CASMGRGFYNEQFF.